The present T cell receptor beta chain was sequenced within a study of vaccination effects on CD4 cells after COVID-19. Across the study: Pools of viral peptides were used by the ViraFEST assay to expand antigen-specific CD4+ T cells ahead of sequencing.

Germline V gene data show CDR1 as SGHRS and CDR2 as YFSETQ. The CDR3 is 14 amino acids. Trimming shortened V by 6 bases and J by 2 bases, and 14 bases separated the two germline ends. On roughly day 10 of culture, CD4+ T cells were separated out. Each person got two doses of an mRNA SARS-CoV-2 vaccine, BNT162b2 or mRNA-1273. Profiled with immunoSEQ multiplex PCR; TCRdb holds only in-frame clones, not every one. Counted here are about 66,000 clones, around 79% occurring once; the ten biggest clones make up around 2.5%. This clone was seen a handful of times. Antigen unknown. Sequenced here: CD4+ T cells from PBMCs cultured without peptide, sampled after COVID-19 vaccination. The clonotype comes from a human donor who received a COVID-19 vaccine. The chain joins TRBV5-1 to TRBJ1-1, with D possibly matching TRBD1 (6 bases). The CDR3 nucleotides read TGCGCCAGCACCATGCAACAGGGAAACACTGAAGCTTTCTTT. Its protein product is CASTMQQGNTEAFF.